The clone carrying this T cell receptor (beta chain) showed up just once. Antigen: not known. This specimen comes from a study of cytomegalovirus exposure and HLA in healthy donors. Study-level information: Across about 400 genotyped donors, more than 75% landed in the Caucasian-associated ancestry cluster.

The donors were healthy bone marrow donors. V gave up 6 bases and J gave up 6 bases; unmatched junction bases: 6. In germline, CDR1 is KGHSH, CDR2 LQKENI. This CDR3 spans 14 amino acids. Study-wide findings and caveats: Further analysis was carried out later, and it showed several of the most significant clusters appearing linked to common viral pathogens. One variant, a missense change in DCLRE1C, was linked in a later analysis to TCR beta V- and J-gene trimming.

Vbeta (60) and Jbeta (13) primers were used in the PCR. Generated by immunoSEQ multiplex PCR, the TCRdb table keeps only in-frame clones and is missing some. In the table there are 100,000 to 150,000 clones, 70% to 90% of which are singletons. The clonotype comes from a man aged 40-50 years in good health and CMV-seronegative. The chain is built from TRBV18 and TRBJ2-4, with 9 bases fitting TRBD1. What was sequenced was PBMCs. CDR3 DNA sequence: TGTGCCAGCTCTCTAAGACAGGGGGGAAACATTCAGTACTTC. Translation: CASSLRQGGNIQYF.